This T cell receptor (beta chain) was sequenced for a study of kidney transplant recipient with SARS-CoV-2 infection. MiXCR, applied by TCRdb to the reads, yields one record per CDR3 protein. The profile shows under 250,000 distinct CDR3 sequences, around 30% of them singletons. Sequenced here: a blood sample, sampled at baseline and on roughly day 120 from a kidney transplant recipient. The source of this sequence is a male patient aged 25-45 years who had COVID-19 and was a kidney transplant recipient. Some T cells may have come from the graft donor.

Written as DNA, the CDR3 is TGTGCCACCAGTGAACCGGGACTCGGCTACAATGAGCAGTTCTTC. This sequence encodes CATSEPGLGYNEQFF. The gene calls are TRBV24-1 and TRBJ2-1, with D perhaps TRBD2 (6 bases). The germline V and J ends were trimmed by 4 bases and 3 bases, with 12 bases remaining between them. CDR3 length: 15 amino acids. Germline CDR1 KGHDR, CDR2 SFDVKD.